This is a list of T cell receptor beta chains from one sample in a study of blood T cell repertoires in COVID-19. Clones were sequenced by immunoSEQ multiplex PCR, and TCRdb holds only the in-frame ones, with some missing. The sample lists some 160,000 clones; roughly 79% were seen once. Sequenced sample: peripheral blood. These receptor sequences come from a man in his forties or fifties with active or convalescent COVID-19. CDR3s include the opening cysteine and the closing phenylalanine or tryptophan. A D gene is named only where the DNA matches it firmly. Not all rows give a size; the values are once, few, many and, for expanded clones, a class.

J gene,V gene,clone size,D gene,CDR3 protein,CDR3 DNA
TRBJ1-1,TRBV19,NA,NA,CASLRGSRTEAFF,TGTGCCAGTTTACGGGGATCTAGGACTGAAGCTTTCTTT
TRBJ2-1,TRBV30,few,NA,CAWSVLNEQFF,TGTGCCTGGAGTGTATTAAATGAGCAGTTCTTC
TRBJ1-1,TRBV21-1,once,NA,CASSNGNTEAFF,TGTGCCAGCAGCAACGGTAACACTGAAGCTTTCTTT
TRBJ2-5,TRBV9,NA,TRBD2,CASSVGETSGRGTQYF,TGTGCCAGCAGCGTAGGCGAGACTAGCGGGAGGGGGACCCAGTACTTC
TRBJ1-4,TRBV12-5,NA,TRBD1,CASGLEQRQGGNEKLFF,TGTGCTAGTGGTTTGGAACAACGACAGGGTGGTAATGAAAAACTGTTTTTT
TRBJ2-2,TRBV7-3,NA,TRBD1,CASSLAQGATGELFF,TGTGCCAGCAGCTTGGCACAGGGGGCTACCGGGGAGCTGTTTTTT
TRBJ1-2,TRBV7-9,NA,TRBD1,CASSLVYRGVDGYTF,TGTGCCAGCAGCTTAGTTTACAGGGGCGTTGATGGCTACACCTTC
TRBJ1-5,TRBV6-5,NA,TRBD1,CASSPGQNNQPQHF,TGTGCCAGCAGCCCGGGACAGAATAATCAGCCCCAGCATTTT
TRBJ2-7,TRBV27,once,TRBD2,CASSLSPLAGLYEQYF,TGTGCCAGCAGTTTATCCCCACTAGCGGGTCTATACGAGCAGTACTTC
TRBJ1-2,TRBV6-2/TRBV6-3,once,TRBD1,CASSVGTARGYTF,TGTGCCAGCAGTGTCGGGACAGCCCGTGGCTACACCTTC
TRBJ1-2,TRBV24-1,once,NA,CATSRSPINYGYTF,TGTGCCACCAGTCGGAGTCCTATAAACTATGGCTACACCTTC
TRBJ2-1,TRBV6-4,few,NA,CASSDSMIGGFF,TGTGCCAGCAGTGACTCTATGATAGGGGGGTTCTTC
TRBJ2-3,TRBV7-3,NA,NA,CASSPQVSGLGTDTQYF,TGTGCCAGCAGCCCCCAGGTGTCAGGATTAGGCACAGATACGCAGTATTTT
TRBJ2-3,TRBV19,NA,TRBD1,CASNTGTGFTDTQYF,TGTGCCAGTAATACCGGGACAGGGTTCACAGATACGCAGTATTTT
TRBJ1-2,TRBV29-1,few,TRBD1,CSVAGTGYYGYTF,TGCAGCGTAGCCGGGACAGGGTACTATGGCTACACCTTC
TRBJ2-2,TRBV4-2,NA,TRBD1,CASTTGVRANTGELFF,TGTGCCAGCACCACAGGGGTTAGGGCGAACACCGGGGAGCTGTTTTTT
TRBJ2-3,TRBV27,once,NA,CASSLRRVTTDTQYF,TGTGCCAGCAGCCTACGGCGGGTGACGACAGATACGCAGTATTTT
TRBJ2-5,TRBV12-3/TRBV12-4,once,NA,CASSLTGSETQYF,TGTGCCAGCAGTTTAACCGGGTCAGAGACCCAGTACTTC
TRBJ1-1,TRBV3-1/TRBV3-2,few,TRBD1,CASSPPDRVITEAFF,TGTGCCAGCAGCCCTCCGGACAGGGTGATCACTGAAGCTTTCTTT
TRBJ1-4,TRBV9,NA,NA,CASSAGGGANEKLFF,TGTGCCAGCAGCGCTGGGGGGGGAGCTAATGAAAAACTGTTTTTT
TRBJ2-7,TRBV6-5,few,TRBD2,CASSLLAGVGYEQYF,TGTGCCAGCAGCTTACTAGCGGGAGTGGGCTACGAGCAGTACTTC
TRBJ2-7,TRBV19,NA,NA,CASSMTREAYEQYF,TGTGCCAGTAGTATGACTAGGGAGGCCTACGAGCAGTACTTC
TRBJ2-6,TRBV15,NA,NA,CATSIYLSGANVLTF,TGTGCCACCAGCATCTATCTCTCTGGGGCCAACGTCCTGACTTTC
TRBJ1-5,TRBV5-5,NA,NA,CASSLWGGGNQPQHF,TGTGCCAGCAGCTTGTGGGGGGGTGGCAATCAGCCCCAGCATTTT
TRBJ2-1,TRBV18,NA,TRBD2,CASSPTSGSYNEQFF,TGTGCCAGCTCACCGACTAGCGGCTCCTACAATGAGCAGTTCTTC
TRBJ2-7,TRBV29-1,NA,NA,CSVERQGSYEQYF,TGCAGCGTTGAACGTCAGGGCTCCTACGAGCAGTACTTC
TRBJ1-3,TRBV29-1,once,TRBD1,CSVGTGWDTIYF,TGCAGCGTTGGGACAGGGTGGGACACCATATATTTT
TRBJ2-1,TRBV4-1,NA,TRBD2,CASSQRAVRTGTSGSNEQFF,TGCGCCAGCAGCCAACGGGCAGTCCGAACCGGGACTAGCGGGAGCAATGAGCAGTTCTTC
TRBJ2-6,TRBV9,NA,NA,CASSVLFTGANVLTF,TGTGCCAGCAGCGTTCTCTTTACTGGGGCCAACGTCCTGACTTTC
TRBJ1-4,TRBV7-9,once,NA,CASSPAFGLGRNEKLFF,TGTGCCAGCAGCCCTGCCTTTGGCCTAGGCCGTAATGAAAAACTGTTTTTT
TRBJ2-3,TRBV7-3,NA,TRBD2,CASSSRVAGGPTDTQYF,TGTGCCAGCAGCTCCCGGGTAGCGGGAGGGCCTACAGATACGCAGTATTTT
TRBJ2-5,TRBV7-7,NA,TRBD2,CASSSWTSGSQETQYF,TGTGCCAGCAGCTCGTGGACTAGCGGGAGCCAAGAGACCCAGTACTTC
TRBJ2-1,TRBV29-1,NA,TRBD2,CSVPYRLAGGNEQFF,TGCAGCGTCCCCTACAGACTAGCGGGAGGCAATGAGCAGTTCTTC
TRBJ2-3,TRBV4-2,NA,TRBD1,CASSQITGETDTQYF,TGTGCCAGCAGCCAAATTACAGGGGAAACAGATACGCAGTATTTT
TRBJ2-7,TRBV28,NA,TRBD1,CASISAWGQGQGPYEQYF,TGTGCCAGCATTTCTGCGTGGGGCCAAGGACAGGGCCCCTACGAGCAGTACTTC
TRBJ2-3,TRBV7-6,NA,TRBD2,CASSLGGLAGGQDTQYF,TGTGCCAGCAGCTTAGGGGGACTAGCGGGAGGTCAGGATACGCAGTATTTT
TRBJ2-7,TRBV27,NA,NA,CASSLVGAPYEQYF,TGTGCCAGCAGTTTGGTGGGGGCGCCTTACGAGCAGTACTTC
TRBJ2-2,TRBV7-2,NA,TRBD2,CASSPTSGLRSVELFF,TGTGCCAGCAGCCCGACTAGCGGGCTACGTTCAGTGGAGCTGTTTTTT
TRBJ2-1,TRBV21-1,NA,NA,CASSKEASGRAYNEQFF,TGTGCCAGCAGCAAGGAGGCTAGCGGGAGAGCGTACAATGAGCAGTTCTTC
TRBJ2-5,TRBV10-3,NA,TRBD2,CAISDPGGETQYF,TGTGCCATCAGTGACCCGGGAGGGGAGACCCAGTACTTC
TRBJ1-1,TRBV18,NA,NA,CASSPRGDTEAFF,TGTGCCAGCTCACCCAGGGGAGACACTGAAGCTTTCTTT
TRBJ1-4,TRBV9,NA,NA,CASSVAGTSDEKLFF,TGTGCCAGCAGCGTAGCGGGGACTTCGGATGAAAAACTGTTTTTT
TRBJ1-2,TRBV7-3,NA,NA,CASSPGNANYGYTF,TGTGCCAGCAGCCCAGGGAACGCTAACTATGGCTACACCTTC
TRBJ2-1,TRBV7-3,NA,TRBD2,CASSFYGGRDEQFF,TGTGCCAGCAGCTTCTATGGGGGGAGGGATGAGCAGTTCTTC
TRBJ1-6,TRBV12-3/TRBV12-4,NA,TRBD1,CATSQGLNSPLHF,TGTGCCACCTCACAGGGGCTTAATTCACCCCTCCACTTT
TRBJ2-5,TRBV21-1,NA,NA,CASSSSTGGGETQYF,TGTGCCAGCAGCAGCTCGACAGGGGGGGGAGAGACCCAGTACTTC
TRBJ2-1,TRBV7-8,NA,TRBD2,CASSSRLAGLYNEQFF,TGTGCCAGCAGCTCACGACTAGCGGGACTCTACAATGAGCAGTTCTTC
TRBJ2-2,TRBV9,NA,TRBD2,CASSVRTSALTGELFF,TGTGCCAGCAGCGTTCGTACTAGCGCTTTAACCGGGGAGCTGTTTTTT
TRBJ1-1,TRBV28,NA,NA,CASSFVRAMNTEAFF,TGTGCCAGCAGTTTTGTCAGGGCCATGAACACTGAAGCTTTCTTT
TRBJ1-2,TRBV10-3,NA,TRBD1,CAISAGTGGIDGYTF,TGTGCCATCAGTGCTGGGACAGGGGGCATCGATGGCTACACCTTC
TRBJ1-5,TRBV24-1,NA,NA,CATSVQGQGQPQHF,TGTGCCACCAGTGTACAGGGACAAGGCCAGCCCCAGCATTTT
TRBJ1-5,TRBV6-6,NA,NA,CASSPTRGRALLENQPQHF,TGTGCCAGCAGTCCGACACGGGGAAGGGCATTACTTGAGAATCAGCCCCAGCATTTT
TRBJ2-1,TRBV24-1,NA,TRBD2,CATSESPGLAGGNEQFF,TGTGCCACCAGTGAGTCTCCGGGACTAGCGGGAGGGAATGAGCAGTTCTTC
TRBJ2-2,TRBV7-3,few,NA,CASSFRTAANTGELFF,TGTGCCAGCAGCTTTAGGACAGCGGCGAACACCGGGGAGCTGTTTTTT